This T cell receptor (beta chain) stems from a study of T cell repertoires in aging, cancer and after chemotherapy (dated by TCRdb to about 2019). Describing the broader study: Donors spanned six age groups from 30 or younger to 70 or older, with at least three individuals per group. The full dataset contained approximately 9.6 million TCR reads. In the hematological group, the paired samples taken before and after chemotherapy came from chronic lymphocytic leukemia patients given fludarabine- or bendamustine-based regimens. To examine immunoaging and T cell reconstitution after chemotherapy, the study profiled TCR beta repertoires in peripheral blood from healthy donors and cancer patients. Alongside 95 healthy donors serving as a reference group, the cohort included approximately 210 cancer patients, of whom more than 85 had hematological cancers and fewer than 140 had solid cancers.

Overall study outcomes, separate from this receptor: Lymphoid organ infiltration was present in hematological cancer patients, and this infiltration may itself impair thymic emigration or peripheral T cell expansion. In healthy donors, the decline in TCR diversity with age was mainly explained by loss of richness, whereas in cancer patients loss of evenness was also found to contribute. In both cancer cohorts, the median generation probability rose over the chemotherapy interval, which suggests that the repertoire was reconstituted through rebound thymic output. According to the authors, the repertoire data do not permit conclusions about immunological memory after chemotherapy. Compared with age-matched healthy donors, untreated patients with hematological or solid cancers had significantly lower TCR diversity and higher clonality in blood.

Instead of sorted cells or RNA, genomic DNA extracted from peripheral blood served as the source for amplifying TCR beta rearrangements. V and J are truncated by 6 bases and 3 bases respectively, leaving an intervening sequence of 14 bases. From the cysteine through the phenylalanine, the CDR3 covers 15 amino acids. Only the CDR3 region is kept as DNA, spanning 45 bases read in frame from base 1. As concerns this clonotype: The antigen it recognizes is unknown. The record has no base qualities; no much larger clone is one base away.

Using a mixed TRB-A/B primer pool, multiplex touch-down PCR amplified rearranged TRB sequences covering the V, D and J segments. Illumina adapters and sample indices were added to the amplicons in two consecutive PCR reactions performed with Phusion HS II polymerase. The amplicons were purified from gel with the NucleoSpin Gel and PCR Clean-up kit and then assessed with Qubit and an Agilent 2100 Bioanalyzer. Libraries were sequenced on an Illumina MiSeq using 600-cycle, single-indexed, paired-end runs. In the authors' own workflow: Processing of the TRB sequences was carried out with MiXCR versions 2.12 and 3.0.5. Each unique CDR3 nucleotide sequence was counted as one clone, and only productive sequences with at least two reads were retained. The repertoire metrics were Shannon diversity, evenness, clonality (defined as one minus evenness), and alpha-parameterized diversity profiles covering alpha 0 to 5. The IGoR algorithm was used to compute generation probabilities of clones in paired pre- and post-chemotherapy samples. TCRdb passed the public sequencing reads through fastp at Q25 and MiXCR, retaining productive beta sequences. Identical CDR3 protein sequences are pooled into one entry, listed with their most common genes and DNA. The V and J calls were determined by TCRdb, not by the authors. The sample table lists 2,500 to 3,000 distinct CDR3 sequences, around 39% of them with a count of one. Together, the top ten hold 45% to 50% of the sample.

The chain is encoded by TRBV12-3 or TRBV12-4 joined to TRBJ2-2; the D gene is possibly TRBD1 or TRBD2, with 5 bases matching each. Sequenced: blood. The sequence came from a human donor with a blood cancer. CDR3 reads: CASRPPRDDTGELFF. The sequenced DNA is TGTGCCAGCAGGCCTCCGAGGGACGACACCGGGGAGCTGTTTTTT.